What follows are 10 T cell receptor beta chains derived from one specimen sequenced in a study of T cells after yellow fever vaccination. Using its own MiXCR run on the 5' RACE reads, TCRdb lists one record per CDR3 protein. The data contain approximately 550,000 distinct CDR3 sequences, approximately 13% of them singletons. The material sequenced was PBMCs, taken on the day of the yellow fever booster vaccination. Receptor source: a man aged 25-45 years who received the YFV17D yellow fever vaccine.

This clonotype was seen only a few times. This chain joins TRBV7-9 and TRBJ1-1; D is unresolved. CDR1 and CDR2 from the germline V gene are SEHNR and FQNEAQ (reference sequence). Deletions cut 1 base from V and 6 bases from J, with 15 bases between. The CDR3 is 15 residues long. CDR3 nucleotide sequence: TGTGCCAGCAGCTTAGATTGGGGTCTTAGGGCTGAAGCTTTCTTT. Amino acids: CASSLDWGLRAEAFF. The full variable domain, with the rest looked up from reference TRBV7-9 and TRBJ1-1, is DTGVSQNPRHKITKRGQNVTFRCDPISEHNRLYWYRQTLGQGPEFLTYFQNEAQLEKSRLLSDRFSAERPKGSFSTLEIQRTEQGDSAMYLCASSLDWGLRAEAFFGQGTRLTVV.

This clonotype was observed many times. The gene calls are TRBV7-2 and TRBJ2-5; the match to TRBD1 covers 8 bases. This CDR3 is built from 14 residues. The germline CDR1 and CDR2 sequences are SGHTA and FQGNSA. Trimming took 4 bases from V and 3 from J; bases not matched to a gene: 4. The CDR3 region is CASSSGTGEETQYF. CDR3 in DNA: TGTGCCAGCAGCTCCGGGACAGGAGAAGAGACCCAGTACTTC.

This clonotype has more than one count but fewer than ten. J is TRBJ2-5 and V is TRBV28; no clear D. The CDR3 is 14 amino acids. V lost 4 bases and J 5 bases, leaving 14 bases between the germline ends. Germline CDR1 MDHEN, CDR2 SYDVKM. The CDR3 loop reads CASSSPFWAETQYF. The CDR3 DNA reads TGTGCCAGCAGTTCCCCTTTTTGGGCGGAGACCCAGTACTTC.

The chain carries TRBV27 and TRBJ2-1; 7 bases map to TRBD2. This CDR3 is built from 16 residues. Germline V gene data show CDR1 as MNHEY and CDR2 as SMNVEV (reference sequence). Losses at the gene ends were 8 bases for V and 5 bases for J; bases not matched to a gene: 15. The CDR3 DNA reads as TGTGCCAGCCGTACAGGTATGGGAGGGATCCACAATGAGCAGTTCTTC. It translates to CASRTGMGGIHNEQFF.

This clonotype was observed a handful of times. This chain connects TRBV4-3 to TRBJ2-3; D remains ambiguous. The CDR3 covers 15 residues. Trimming left V 0 bases short and J 0 bases short, with 7 bases between. CDR1 and CDR2 from the germline V gene are LGHNA and YSLEER. In DNA, the CDR3 is TGCGCCAGCAGCCAAGAATACCCTAGCACAGATACGCAGTATTTT. Protein sequence: CASSQEYPSTDTQYF.

Points on this clonotype: A read error may be the cause here, since a much bigger clone is one base away. This chain joins TRBV5-5 and TRBJ2-2; 8 bases fit TRBD2. This CDR3 region has 16 residues. Germline lookup yields CDR1 SGHKS and CDR2 YYEKEE (reference sequence). CDR3 residues: CVSSHGRARVPGELFF. CDR3 DNA: TGTGTCAGCAGCCACGGGAGGGCTAGAGTTCCCGGGGAGCTGTTTTTT.

The chain employs TRBV2 and TRBJ2-5, with 7 positions matching TRBD1. The V segment lost 8 bases and the J segment 2 bases; nucleotides outside the gene matches: 11. The CDR3 is made up of 15 amino acids. Germline V gene data show CDR1 as SNHLY and CDR2 as FYNNEI. CDR3 nucleotide sequence: TGTGCCAGCGGTAGACAGGGCTCGTCACAAGAGACCCAGTACTTC. It specifies CASGRQGSSQETQYF. Full variable domain (remainder filled in from reference TRBV2 and TRBJ2-5): EPEVTQTPSHQVTQMGQEVILRCVPISNHLYFYWYRQILGQKVEFLVSFYNNEISEKSEIFDDQFSVERPDGSNFTLKIRSTKLEDSAMYFCASGRQGSSQETQYFGPGTRLLVL.

The chain is built from TRBV11-2 and TRBJ2-5; 15 nucleotides agree with TRBD2. V trimming: 3 bases; J trimming: 4 bases; junction bases outside the gene matches: 9. This CDR3 has 18 amino acids. Germline loops: CDR1 SGHAT, CDR2 FQNNGV. The CDR3 region is CASSFGTSGRRLGETQYF. In nucleotides, the CDR3 is TGTGCCAGCAGCTTCGGGACTAGCGGGAGGAGATTGGGAGAGACCCAGTACTTC.

The table lists this clonotype with a few counts. The CDR3 is CSARDASRYNEQFF. The CDR3 DNA sequence: TGCAGTGCTAGAGATGCTAGCAGATACAATGAGCAGTTCTTC. The chain recombines TRBV20-1 with TRBJ2-1; TRBD2 is a possible D gene (5 bases). The CDR3 contains 14 residues. Germline values: CDR1 DFQATT, CDR2 SNEGSKA (reference sequence). V was clipped by 0 bases and J by 4 bases, with 10 bases between them.

The rearrangement joins TRBV12-3 or TRBV12-4 to TRBJ1-6, with D possibly matching TRBD1 (5 bases). The CDR3 loop spans 19 amino acids. V lost 6 bases and J lost 0, with 21 bases in between. The CDR3 loop is CASSPRGPISSSYNSPLHF. The DNA of the CDR3 is TGTGCCAGCAGCCCTAGGGGACCGATTTCGAGCTCCTATAATTCACCCCTCCACTTT.